These 15 T cell receptor beta chains were sequenced from one sample in a study of blood T cell repertoires in COVID-19 (dated by TCRdb to about 2020). The library came from the immunoSEQ multiplex PCR assay. Imported from immuneACCESS, the table was reduced by TCRdb to in-frame sequences with V and J called. These copies leave out some clones; in studies compared against another copy, an unresolved V gene accounts for under half, and the cause of the remainder is not known. For this sample the table gives 70,000 or so clones, of which roughly 79% were detected only once. The ten largest clones capture about 17% of the sample. Sample: peripheral blood. These receptors all stem from a man aged 55-75 years with acute or convalescent COVID-19.

The V gene is TRBV9, the J gene TRBJ2-7; tentative D call: TRBD2 (5 bases). The CDR3 totals 15 residues. V was trimmed by 2 bases and J by 3 bases, leaving 15 bases between them. The V gene's germline CDR1 is SGDLS and CDR2 YYNGEE. CDR3 amino acids: CASSVGPSGNYEQYF. Here the CDR3 DNA reads TGTGCCAGCAGCGTCGGGCCCTCGGGGAACTACGAGCAGTACTTC.

V is TRBV4-3 and J is TRBJ2-1; 10 positions agree with TRBD2. Looked up from germline, CDR1 is LGHNA and CDR2 is YSLEER. The CDR3 extends over 15 amino acids. V was pared by 4 bases and J by 4 bases, with 4 bases of the junction left unmatched. As DNA, the CDR3 is TGCGCCAGCAGCCCGAGCGGGGGGGTTTACAATGAGCAGTTCTTC. Translation: CASSPSGGVYNEQFF.

This chain uses TRBV18 with TRBJ1-5; possibly TRBD1 for D (6 bases). The CDR3 contains 16 residues. V lost 0 bases and J lost 5, with 14 bases in between. Germline V lookup: CDR1 KGHSH, CDR2 LQKENI. CDR3 amino acids: CASSPPNRTDYQPQHF. The DNA of the CDR3 is TGTGCCAGCTCACCACCGAATCGGACAGACTATCAGCCCCAGCATTTT.

This chain joins TRBV7-2 and TRBJ2-7; weak D call: TRBD2 (7 bases). The V gene lost 1 base and the J gene lost 2 bases, with 9 bases spanning the gap. There are 14 residues in the CDR3. Germline V gene data show CDR1 as SGHTA and CDR2 as FQGNSA. CDR3 region: CASSLGGGAYEQYF. DNA for the CDR3: TGTGCCAGCAGCTTAGGCGGGGGCGCCTACGAGCAGTACTTC.

V gene TRBV3-1 (or the pseudogene TRBV3-2) combines with J gene TRBJ1-5, with D unresolved. Germline loops: CDR1 LGHDT, CDR2 YNNKEL (reference sequence). The CDR3 contains 13 residues. V was trimmed by 0 bases and J by 6 bases, leaving 6 bases between them. CDR3 sequence (DNA): TGTGCCAGCAGCCAAGACCGGTTTCAGCCCCAGCATTTT. Its translation: CASSQDRFQPQHF.

The chain has TRBV7-6 and TRBJ2-7, with D unclear. V lost 5 bases and J 0 bases, leaving 14 bases between the germline ends. Germline V gene lookup returns CDR1 SGHVS and CDR2 FNYEAQ. CDR3 length: 15 residues. The CDR3 DNA is TGTGCCAGCAGCCCCGAGAGTTCTTCCTCCTACGAGCAGTACTTC. This encodes CASSPESSSSYEQYF.

The gene calls are TRBV5-4 and TRBJ2-7; possible D gene TRBD2, 5 bases. Germline V gives CDR1 SGHNT, CDR2 YYREEE (reference sequence). This CDR3 has 13 amino acids. V lost 1 base to trimming and J lost 5 bases, with 10 bases between them. CDR3 bases: TGTGCCAGCAGCTTGTACGGGGTCCACGAGCAGTACTTC. Amino acids: CASSLYGVHEQYF.

V and J are TRBV12-3 or TRBV12-4 and TRBJ1-1; no clear D. The CDR3 spans 12 residues. Trimming left V 11 bases short and J 3 bases short, with 13 bases between. The CDR3 DNA follows: TGTGCCTCGGGAGACCCCTACACTGAAGCTTTCTTT. Translating gives CASGDPYTEAFF.

The V and J genes are TRBV2 and TRBJ1-5; 9 bases map to TRBD1. Germline V gives CDR1 SNHLY, CDR2 FYNNEI. The CDR3 totals 16 residues. V dropped 6 bases and J dropped 6; count of bases not matched to a gene: 12. The CDR3 reads CASRTPGQGGTQPQHF. CDR3 nucleotides: TGTGCCAGCAGAACCCCGGGACAGGGTGGCACTCAGCCCCAGCATTTT.

V gene TRBV19 combines with J gene TRBJ2-7; TRBD1 agrees at 10 bases. Germline V gene sequence: CDR1 LNHDA, CDR2 SQIVND (reference sequence). This CDR3 has 14 amino acids. Trimming removed 4 bases from V and 5 bases from J; junction bases left unmatched: 5. The CDR3 nucleotides are TGTGCCAGTAGTAAACCGGGACAGGGGCACGAGCAGTACTTC. It is translated as CASSKPGQGHEQYF. The variable domain in full, with the rest retrieved from reference TRBV19 and TRBJ2-7, is DGGITQSPKYLFRKEGQNVTLSCEQNLNHDAMYWYRQDPGQGLRLIYYSQIVNDFQKGDIAEGYSVSREKKESFPLTVTSAQKNPTAFYLCASSKPGQGHEQYFGPGTRLTVT.

The chain couples TRBV27 to TRBJ2-6; D call uncertain. Germline assignment: CDR1 MNHEY and CDR2 SMNVEV (reference sequence). V lost 2 bases and J lost 0, with 11 bases in between. The CDR3 runs 17 residues. In DNA, the CDR3 is TGTGCCAGCAGTTTACAGGCGACAATCTCTGGGGCCAACGTCCTGACTTTC. It translates to CASSLQATISGANVLTF. Based on the CDR3 plus reference TRBV27 and TRBJ2-6, the full variable domain is EAQVTQNPRYLITVTGKKLTVTCSQNMNHEYMSWYRQDPGLGLRQIYYSMNVEVTDKGDVPEGYKVSRKEKRNFPLILESPSPNQTSLYFCASSLQATISGANVLTFGAGSRLTVL.

This clone was seen a single time. The rearrangement joins TRBV7-3 to TRBJ1-5, with TRBD1 as a possible D gene (5 bases). Germline V gene lookup returns CDR1 SGHTA and CDR2 FQGTGA. Trimming cost V 6 bases and J 2 bases, with 8 bases left between them. This CDR3 is built from 13 residues. CDR3 bases: TGTGCCAGCAGTCAGGGTGGCAATCAGCCCCAGCATTTT. It translates to CASSQGGNQPQHF.

The chain links TRBV5-1 to TRBJ2-3; possible D gene TRBD1, 6 bases. The CDR3 runs 16 residues. Trimming took 2 bases from V and 2 from J, leaving 15 bases between them. The germline V gene has CDR1 SGHRS and CDR2 YFSETQ. The CDR3 DNA reads as TGCGCCAGCAGCTTAGGGCAGGGGATAACCACAGATACGCAGTATTTT. It encodes CASSLGQGITTDTQYF.

J is TRBJ1-2 and V is TRBV5-8; D is unresolved. The CDR3 loop spans 13 amino acids. Germline V gives CDR1 SGHTS, CDR2 YDEGEE. V was cut by 0 bases and J by 5 bases, with 8 bases left in between. The CDR3 region has the DNA TGTGCCAGCAGCTTGGGACGAGGGTATGGCTACACCTTC. Its protein product is CASSLGRGYGYTF.

This clone was observed a single time. This chain joins TRBV5-8 and TRBJ2-3; 13 bases map to TRBD2. V trimming: 9 bases; J trimming: 2 bases; junction bases outside the gene matches: 12. The germline gives CDR1 SGHTS, CDR2 YDEGEE. The CDR3 length is 17 residues. CDR3 sequence: CATQRLAGGRVTDTQYF. In nucleotides, the CDR3 is TGTGCCACCCAAAGACTAGCGGGGGGCAGGGTCACAGATACGCAGTATTTT.